The T cell receptor (beta chain) under discussion was sequenced for a study of control samples from healthy donors and cancer patients. Using immunoSEQ multiplex PCR, the repertoire was profiled, and TCRdb retains in-frame clones only, with some absent. The data show some 120,000 clones, about 92% seen once. This clone was detected only once. The sample comprised PBMCs. The source of this sequence is a man between 50 and 59 years old with head and neck cancer.

This CDR3 is CASSLDGGGVFTDTQYF. The CDR3 DNA reads TGTGCCAGCAGCTTAGACGGTGGAGGGGTTTTCACAGATACGCAGTATTTT. The rearrangement uses TRBV7-2 and TRBJ2-3; weak D call: TRBD2 (6 bases). There are 17 residues in the CDR3. The V end was cut by 1 base, the J end by 2 bases, with 16 bases between. Germline V lookup: CDR1 SGHTA, CDR2 FQGNSA.